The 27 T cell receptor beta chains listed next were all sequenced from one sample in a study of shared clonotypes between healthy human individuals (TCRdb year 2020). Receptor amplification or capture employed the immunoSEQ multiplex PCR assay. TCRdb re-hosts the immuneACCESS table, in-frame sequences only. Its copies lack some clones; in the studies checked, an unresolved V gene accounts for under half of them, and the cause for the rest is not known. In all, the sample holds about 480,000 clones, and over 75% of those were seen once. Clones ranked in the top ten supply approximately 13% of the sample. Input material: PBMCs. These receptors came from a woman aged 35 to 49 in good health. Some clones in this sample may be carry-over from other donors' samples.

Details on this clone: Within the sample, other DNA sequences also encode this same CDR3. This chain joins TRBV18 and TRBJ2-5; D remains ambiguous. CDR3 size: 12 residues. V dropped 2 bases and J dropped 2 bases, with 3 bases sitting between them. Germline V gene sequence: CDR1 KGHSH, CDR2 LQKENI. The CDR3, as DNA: TGTGCCAGCTCACCAGATCAAGAGACCCAGTACTTC. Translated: CASSPDQETQYF.

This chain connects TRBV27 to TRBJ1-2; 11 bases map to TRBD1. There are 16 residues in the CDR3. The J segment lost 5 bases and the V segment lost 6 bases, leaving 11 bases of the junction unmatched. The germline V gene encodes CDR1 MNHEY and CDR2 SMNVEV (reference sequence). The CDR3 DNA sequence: TGTGCCAGCAGGGGACAGGGGGGTTGGCTTAGGTATGGCTACACCTTC. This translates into CASRGQGGWLRYGYTF.

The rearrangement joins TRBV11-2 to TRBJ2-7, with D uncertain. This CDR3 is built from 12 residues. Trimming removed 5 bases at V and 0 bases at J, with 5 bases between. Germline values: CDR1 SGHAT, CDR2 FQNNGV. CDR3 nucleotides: TGTGCCAGCAGCCCCGCCTCCTACGAGCAGTACTTC. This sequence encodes CASSPASYEQYF.

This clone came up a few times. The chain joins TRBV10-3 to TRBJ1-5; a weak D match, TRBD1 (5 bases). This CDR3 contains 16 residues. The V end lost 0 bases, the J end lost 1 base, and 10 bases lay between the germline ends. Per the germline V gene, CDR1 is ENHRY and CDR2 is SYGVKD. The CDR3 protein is CAISESRQGSNQPQHF. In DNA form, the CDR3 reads TGTGCCATCAGTGAGTCGAGGCAGGGAAGCAATCAGCCCCAGCATTTT.

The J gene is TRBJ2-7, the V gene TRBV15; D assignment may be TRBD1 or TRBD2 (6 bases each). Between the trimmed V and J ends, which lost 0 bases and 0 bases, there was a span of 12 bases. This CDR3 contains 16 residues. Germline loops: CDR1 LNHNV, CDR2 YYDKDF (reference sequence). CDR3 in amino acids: CATSRERGGSSYEQYF. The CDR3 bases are TGTGCCACCAGCAGAGAGAGAGGGGGGAGCTCCTACGAGCAGTACTTC.

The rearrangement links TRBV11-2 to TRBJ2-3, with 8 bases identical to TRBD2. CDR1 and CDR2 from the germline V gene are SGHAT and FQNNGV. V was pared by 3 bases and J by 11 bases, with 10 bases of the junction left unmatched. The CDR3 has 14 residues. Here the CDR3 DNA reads TGTGCCAGCAGCTTGAGGGGCTTAGCGGGATTGCAGTATTTT. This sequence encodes CASSLRGLAGLQYF. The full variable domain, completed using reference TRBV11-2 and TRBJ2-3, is EAGVAQSPRYKIIEKRQSVAFWCNPISGHATLYWYQQILGQGPKLLIQFQNNGVVDDSQLPKDRFSAERLKGVDSTLKIQPAKLEDSAVYLCASSLRGLAGLQYFGPGTRLTVL.

CDR3 residues: CASSLGGLASTDTQYF. Here the CDR3 DNA reads TGTGCCAGCAGCTTGGGTGGACTAGCGAGCACAGATACGCAGTATTTT. The chain couples TRBV5-8 to TRBJ2-3, with TRBD2 matching 9 bases. V shed 0 bases, J shed 0 bases, and the junction held 2 bases outside the gene matches. Germline CDR1 reads SGHTS; CDR2 reads YDEGEE. The CDR3 runs to 16 residues.

CDR3 nucleotides: TGTGCCAGTAGTGCTACTTCGACAGGGTCTCCTTCTTACGAGCAGTACTTC. Translation gives CASSATSTGSPSYEQYF. The rearrangement joins TRBV19 to TRBJ2-7; 7 positions agree with TRBD1. The CDR3 length is 17 residues. Trimming took 5 bases from V and 4 from J; bases not matched to a gene: 17. Per germline, CDR1 LNHDA and CDR2 SQIVND (reference sequence).

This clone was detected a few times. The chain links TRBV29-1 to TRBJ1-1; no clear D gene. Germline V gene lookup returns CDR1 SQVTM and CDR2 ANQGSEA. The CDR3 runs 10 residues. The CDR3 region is CTPMNTEAFF. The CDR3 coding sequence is TGCACTCCAATGAACACTGAAGCTTTCTTT.

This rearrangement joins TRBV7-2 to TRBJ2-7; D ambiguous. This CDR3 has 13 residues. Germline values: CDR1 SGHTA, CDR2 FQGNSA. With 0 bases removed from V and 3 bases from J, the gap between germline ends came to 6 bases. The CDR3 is CASSLAPLYEQYF. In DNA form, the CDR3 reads TGTGCCAGCAGCTTAGCACCACTCTACGAGCAGTACTTC.

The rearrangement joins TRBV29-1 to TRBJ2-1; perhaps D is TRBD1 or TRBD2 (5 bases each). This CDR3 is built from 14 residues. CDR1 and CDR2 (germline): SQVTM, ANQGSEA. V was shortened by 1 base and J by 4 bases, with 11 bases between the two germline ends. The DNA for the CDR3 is TGCAGCGTTGAAGGTGGGGGACCTTACAATGAGCAGTTCTTC. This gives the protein CSVEGGGPYNEQFF.

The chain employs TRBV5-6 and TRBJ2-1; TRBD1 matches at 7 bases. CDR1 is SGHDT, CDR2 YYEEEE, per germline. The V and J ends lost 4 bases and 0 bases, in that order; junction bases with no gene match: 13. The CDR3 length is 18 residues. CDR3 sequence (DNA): TGTGCCAGCAGCCTCCGCAGGGGGTCGGCATTCTCCTACAATGAGCAGTTCTTC. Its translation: CASSLRRGSAFSYNEQFF.

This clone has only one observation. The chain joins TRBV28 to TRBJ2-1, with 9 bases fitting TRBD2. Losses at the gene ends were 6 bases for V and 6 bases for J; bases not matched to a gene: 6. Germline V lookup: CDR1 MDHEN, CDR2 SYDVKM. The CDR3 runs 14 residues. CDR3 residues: CASRGGLAANEQFF. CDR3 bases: TGTGCCAGCAGAGGGGGACTAGCTGCCAATGAGCAGTTCTTC.

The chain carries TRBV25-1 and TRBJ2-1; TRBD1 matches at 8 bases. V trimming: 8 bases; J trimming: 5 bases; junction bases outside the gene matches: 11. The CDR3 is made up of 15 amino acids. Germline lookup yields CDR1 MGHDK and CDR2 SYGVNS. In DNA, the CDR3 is TGTGCCAGCTCCCGAACAGGGGGGACCCACAATGAGCAGTTCTTC. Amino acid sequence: CASSRTGGTHNEQFF.

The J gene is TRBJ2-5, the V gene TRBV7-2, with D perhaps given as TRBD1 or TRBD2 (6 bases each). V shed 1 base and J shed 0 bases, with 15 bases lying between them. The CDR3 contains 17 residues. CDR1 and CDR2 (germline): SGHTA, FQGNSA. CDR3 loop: CASSLVGAGTYQETQYF. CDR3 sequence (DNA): TGTGCCAGCAGCTTAGTGGGGGCGGGGACGTACCAAGAGACCCAGTACTTC.

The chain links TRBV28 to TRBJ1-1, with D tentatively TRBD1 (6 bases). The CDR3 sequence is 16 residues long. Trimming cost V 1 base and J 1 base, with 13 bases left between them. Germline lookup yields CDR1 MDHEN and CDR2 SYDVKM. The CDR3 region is CASSLFGGAQNTEAFF. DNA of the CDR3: TGTGCCAGCAGTTTATTTGGGGGGGCTCAGAACACTGAAGCTTTCTTT.

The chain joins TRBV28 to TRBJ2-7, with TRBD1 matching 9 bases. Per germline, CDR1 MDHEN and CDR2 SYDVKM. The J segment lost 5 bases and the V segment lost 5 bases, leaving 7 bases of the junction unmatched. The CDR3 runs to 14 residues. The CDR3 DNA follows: TGTGCCAGCAGTGGGGACAGGGAAATTAACGAGCAGTACTTC. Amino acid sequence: CASSGDREINEQYF. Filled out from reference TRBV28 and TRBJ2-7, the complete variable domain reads DVKVTQSSRYLVKRTGEKVFLECVQDMDHENMFWYRQDPGLGLRLIYFSYDVKMKEKGDIPEGYSVSREKKERFSLILESASTNQTSMYLCASSGDREINEQYFGPGTRLTVT.

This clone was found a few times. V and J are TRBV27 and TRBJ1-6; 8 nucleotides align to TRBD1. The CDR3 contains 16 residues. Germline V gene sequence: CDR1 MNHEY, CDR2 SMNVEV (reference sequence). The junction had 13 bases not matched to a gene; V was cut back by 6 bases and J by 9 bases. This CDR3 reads CASSLDPTGDGSPLHF. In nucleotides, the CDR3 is TGTGCCAGCAGCCTAGACCCGACAGGGGATGGTTCACCCCTCCACTTT.

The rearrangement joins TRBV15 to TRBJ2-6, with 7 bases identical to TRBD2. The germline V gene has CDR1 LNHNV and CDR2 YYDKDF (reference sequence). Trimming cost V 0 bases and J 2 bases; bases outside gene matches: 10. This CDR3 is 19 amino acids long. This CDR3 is CATSRDFSGGGAGANVLTF. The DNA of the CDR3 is TGTGCCACCAGCAGAGATTTTTCGGGAGGCGGAGCTGGGGCCAACGTCCTGACTTTC.

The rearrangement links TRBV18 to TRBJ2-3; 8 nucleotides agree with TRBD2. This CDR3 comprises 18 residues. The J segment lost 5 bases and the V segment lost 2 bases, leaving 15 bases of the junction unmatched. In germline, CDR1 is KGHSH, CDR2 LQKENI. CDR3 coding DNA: TGTGCCAGCTCACCAGAAGTTTGGGCTGGAACTAGCGGAGATACGCAGTATTTT. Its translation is CASSPEVWAGTSGDTQYF.

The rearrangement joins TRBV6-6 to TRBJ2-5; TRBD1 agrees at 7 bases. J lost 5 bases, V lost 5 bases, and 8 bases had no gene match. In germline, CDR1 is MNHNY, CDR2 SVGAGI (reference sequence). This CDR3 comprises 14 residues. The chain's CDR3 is CASSRDSLRETQYF. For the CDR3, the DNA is TGTGCCAGCAGTCGGGACAGCTTAAGGGAGACCCAGTACTTC.

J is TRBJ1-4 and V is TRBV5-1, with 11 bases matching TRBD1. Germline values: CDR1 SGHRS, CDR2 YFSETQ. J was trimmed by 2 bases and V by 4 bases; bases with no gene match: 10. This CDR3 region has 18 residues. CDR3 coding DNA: TGCGCCAGCAGCCCGGGCCCGGACAGGGGGCCGACTAATGAAAAACTGTTTTTT. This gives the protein CASSPGPDRGPTNEKLFF.

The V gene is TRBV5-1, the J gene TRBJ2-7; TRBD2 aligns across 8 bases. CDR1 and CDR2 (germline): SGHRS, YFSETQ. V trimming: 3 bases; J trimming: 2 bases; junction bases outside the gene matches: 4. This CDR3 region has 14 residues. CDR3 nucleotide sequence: TGCGCCAGCAGCTCACTAGCGGAACCCTACGAGCAGTACTTC. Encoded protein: CASSSLAEPYEQYF.

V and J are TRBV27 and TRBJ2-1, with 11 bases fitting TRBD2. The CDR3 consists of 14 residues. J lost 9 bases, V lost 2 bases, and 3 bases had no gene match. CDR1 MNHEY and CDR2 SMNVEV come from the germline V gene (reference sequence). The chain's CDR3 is CASSLTSGSTEQFF. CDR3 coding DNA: TGTGCCAGCAGTTTAACTAGCGGGAGTACTGAGCAGTTCTTC.

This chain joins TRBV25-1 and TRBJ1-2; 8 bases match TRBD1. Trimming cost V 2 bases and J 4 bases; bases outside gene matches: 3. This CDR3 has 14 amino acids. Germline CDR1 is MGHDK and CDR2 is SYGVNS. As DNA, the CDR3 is TGTGCCAGCAGTGAACAGGGGGCGGGCTATGGCTACACCTTC. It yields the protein CASSEQGAGYGYTF.

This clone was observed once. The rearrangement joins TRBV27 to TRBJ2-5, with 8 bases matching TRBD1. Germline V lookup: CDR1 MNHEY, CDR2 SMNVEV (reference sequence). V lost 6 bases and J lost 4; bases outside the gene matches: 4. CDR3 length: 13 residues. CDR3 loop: CASRYRGRETQYF. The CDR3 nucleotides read TGTGCCAGCAGATACAGGGGGAGAGAGACCCAGTACTTC.

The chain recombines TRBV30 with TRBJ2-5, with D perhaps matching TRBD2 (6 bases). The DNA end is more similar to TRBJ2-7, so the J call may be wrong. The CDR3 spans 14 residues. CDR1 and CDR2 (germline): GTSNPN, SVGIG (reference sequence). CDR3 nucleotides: TGTGCCTGGAGTGTTAGGGGACTGCCCTACGAGCAGTACTTC. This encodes CAWSVRGLPYEQYF.